These 13 T cell receptor beta chains came from one sample sequenced in a study of cytomegalovirus exposure and HLA in healthy donors. This PCR relied on a set of 60 Vbeta primers and 13 Jbeta primers. Sequenced by immunoSEQ multiplex PCR; TCRdb stores in-frame clones only, minus some. Counted here are about 150,000 clones, 75% occurring once; the ten biggest clones make up approximately 1.3%. The sample comprised PBMCs. The receptors derive from a young man in good health and CMV-seronegative.

This clone was seen only once. V is TRBV6-5 and J is TRBJ2-1, with TRBD2 matching over 8 bases. Germline CDR1 MNHEY, CDR2 SVGAGI. With 4 bases clipped from V and 13 bases from J, the junction kept 12 bases outside the gene matches. CDR3 length equals 14 residues. This CDR3 reads CASSWTGGGMEQFF. Written as DNA, the CDR3 is TGTGCCAGCAGTTGGACGGGAGGGGGAATGGAACAGTTCTTC.

This chain joins TRBV4-1 and TRBJ2-1, with D uncertain. The CDR3 has 14 residues. CDR1 MGHRA and CDR2 YSYEKL come from the germline V gene. V lost 4 bases, J lost 4 bases, and 11 bases lay in between. The CDR3 region is CASSPLARYNEQFF. As DNA, the CDR3 is TGCGCCAGCAGCCCCTTGGCGAGGTACAATGAGCAGTTCTTC.

The chain combines TRBV5-4 with TRBJ2-2; tentatively, D is TRBD2 (5 bases). This CDR3 comprises 12 residues. V lost 4 bases and J 6 bases, leaving 7 bases between the germline ends. CDR1 is SGHNT and CDR2 is YYREEE in the germline V gene (reference sequence). The CDR3 bases are TGTGCCAGCAGCGGGAGTTCCGGGGAGCTGTTTTTT. Protein: CASSGSSGELFF.

This clone has just one count. The genes are TRBV4-2 and TRBJ2-3, with D hard to call. V was trimmed by 0 bases and J by 2 bases, leaving 9 bases between them. The CDR3 runs 15 residues. Germline V gene sequence: CDR1 LGHNA, CDR2 YNFKEQ. The chain's CDR3 is CASSQEPVNTDTQYF. The CDR3 coding sequence is TGTGCCAGCAGCCAAGAACCGGTGAACACAGATACGCAGTATTTT.

V and J are TRBV7-8 and TRBJ2-3, with a weak D call TRBD2 (5 bases). This CDR3 is built from 12 residues. Trimming took 6 bases from V and 6 from J, leaving 10 bases between them. Germline-derived CDR1 and CDR2 are SGHVS and FQNEAQ. CDR3 protein: CASSLPGDTQYF. The CDR3, as DNA: TGTGCCAGCAGTCTACCGGGGGATACGCAGTATTTT.

The CDR3 DNA is TGCGCCAGCAGTGCGGGAGGCTTCGGCAATGAGCAGTTCTTC. This codes for CASSAGGFGNEQFF. The chain carries TRBV10-2 and TRBJ2-1, with 7 bases lining up with TRBD2. The CDR3 extends over 14 amino acids. Germline V gene data show CDR1 as WSHSY and CDR2 as SAAADI. Germline trimming cut 4 bases from V and 6 bases from J; bases unmatched to any gene: 6.

The chain uses TRBV5-1 and TRBJ2-2; 8 nucleotides align to TRBD2. The germline CDR1 and CDR2 sequences are SGHRS and YFSETQ. This CDR3 has 15 amino acids. Trimming at V came to 4 bases and at J to 0 bases, leaving 2 bases not matched to a gene. CDR3 sequence (DNA): TGCGCCAGCAGCCCGGGGGGGGCGAACACCGGGGAGCTGTTTTTT. Translated, it gives CASSPGGANTGELFF.

This sequence joins TRBV18 and TRBJ2-7; weak D call: TRBD1 (5 bases). The V and J ends lost 3 bases and 5 bases respectively, with 14 bases between them. The CDR3 is 14 amino acids. Looked up from germline, CDR1 is KGHSH and CDR2 is LQKENI. CDR3 DNA: TGTGCCAGCTCACCGGGCCTGACAGTGGACGAGCAGTACTTC. It translates to CASSPGLTVDEQYF. Full variable domain (outside the CDR3, taken from reference TRBV18 and TRBJ2-7): NAGVMQNPRHLVRRRGQEARLRCSPMKGHSHVYWYRQLPEEGLKFMVYLQKENIIDESGMPKERFSAEFPKEGPSILRIQQVVRGDSAAYFCASSPGLTVDEQYFGPGTRLTVT.

The V gene is TRBV7-9, the J gene TRBJ2-1; no clear D gene. V gave up 5 bases and J gave up 0 bases, with 2 bases separating them. The germline gives CDR1 SEHNR, CDR2 FQNEAQ (reference sequence). The CDR3 length is 12 residues. The CDR3 protein is CASSHSYNEQFF. The DNA for the CDR3 is TGTGCCAGCAGCCACTCCTACAATGAGCAGTTCTTC.

This clone appeared once. The chain uses TRBV6-5 and TRBJ1-2; no firm D call. The CDR3 spans 13 residues. V was shortened by 4 bases and J by 2 bases, with 8 bases between the two germline ends. Germline CDR1 is MNHEY and CDR2 is SVGAGI. This CDR3 is CASSWRPNYGYTF. The CDR3 DNA is TGTGCCAGCAGTTGGCGGCCCAACTATGGCTACACCTTC.

This clone was observed a few times. DNA for the CDR3: TGTGCCTGGAGTGAGATCACAGTGAACACTGAAGCTTTCTTT. Protein sequence: CAWSEITVNTEAFF. The chain combines TRBV30 with TRBJ1-1; D unclear. This CDR3 spans 14 amino acids. Germline V gene data show CDR1 as GTSNPN and CDR2 as SVGIG (reference sequence). Trimming cost V 1 base and J 0 bases, with 9 bases left between them.

This sequence joins TRBV7-2 and TRBJ1-1; a possible D gene is TRBD1 (6 bases). Looked up from germline, CDR1 is SGHTA and CDR2 is FQGNSA. This CDR3 is 14 amino acids long. Trimming removed 3 bases at V and 2 bases at J, with 10 bases between. Here the CDR3 reads CASSFTGHNTEAFF. The CDR3 nucleotides read TGTGCCAGCAGCTTTACAGGGCATAACACTGAAGCTTTCTTT.

V usage is TRBV9 and J usage is TRBJ2-3; TRBD2 is a possible D gene (6 bases). The CDR3 has 18 amino acids. V was pared by 0 bases and J by 2 bases, with 19 bases between. CDR1 and CDR2 from the germline V gene are SGDLS and YYNGEE. The CDR3 here is CASSVGAPLARPTDTQYF. The CDR3 bases are TGTGCCAGCAGCGTAGGAGCCCCCCTAGCGCGACCCACAGATACGCAGTATTTT.